Presented here are 13 T cell receptor beta chains from one specimen sequenced in a study of blood T cell repertoires in COVID-19. Clones were sequenced by immunoSEQ multiplex PCR, and TCRdb holds only the in-frame ones, with some missing. In the table there are some 130,000 clones, 79% of which are singletons. The sample consisted of peripheral blood. The receptors here all came from a man aged 55 to 70 with acute or convalescent COVID-19.

The chain uses TRBV5-1 and TRBJ2-3, with D possibly matching TRBD1 (6 bases). Germline loops: CDR1 SGHRS, CDR2 YFSETQ. Trimming pared 1 base from V and 6 bases from J, leaving 12 bases between. The CDR3 has 14 amino acids. The CDR3, as DNA: TGCGCCAGCAGCTTGAACAGTGGGGGCGATACGCAGTATTTT. This sequence encodes CASSLNSGGDTQYF.

The chain uses TRBV5-1 and TRBJ2-7, with a possible D match to TRBD1 (6 bases). The germline gives CDR1 SGHRS, CDR2 YFSETQ. Trimming took 5 bases from V and 1 from J, leaving 7 bases between them. The CDR3 extends over 12 amino acids. The CDR3 sequence: CASRGGSYEQYF. The DNA for the CDR3 is TGCGCCAGCAGAGGGGGATCCTACGAGCAGTACTTC.

The chain uses TRBV4-2 and TRBJ2-5; D remains unclear. V lost 0 bases to trimming and J lost 0 bases, with 8 bases between them. The CDR3 runs to 15 residues. Germline V gene lookup returns CDR1 LGHNA and CDR2 YNFKEQ. The CDR3 DNA sequence: TGTGCCAGCAGCCAAGATCAAAACAACCAAGAGACCCAGTACTTC. Its translation is CASSQDQNNQETQYF.

J is TRBJ1-1 and V is TRBV21-1; the tabulated D call, TRBD1, remains unverified against the DNA. TRBV21-1 has pseudogene status. This CDR3 has 14 amino acids. CDR3 in DNA: TGTGCCAGCAGCAAGGAAACAGGGGACACTGAAGCTTTCTTT. This codes for CASSKETGDTEAFF.

The gene calls are TRBV29-1 and TRBJ2-1; 8 positions agree with TRBD2. This CDR3 contains 15 residues. Germline values: CDR1 SQVTM, CDR2 ANQGSEA. After removal of 5 bases from V and 6 bases from J, the junction contained 12 bases not matched to a gene. For the CDR3, the DNA is TGCAGCGTTCTCGGCGGGGGGACTTCCGGCAATGAGCAGTTCTTC. This translates into CSVLGGGTSGNEQFF.

V usage is TRBV12-3 or TRBV12-4 and J usage is TRBJ1-5, with unresolved D. This CDR3 contains 11 residues. V lost 4 bases, J lost 11 bases, and 9 bases lay in between. CDR3 sequence reads: CASSSGLSQHF. The CDR3 DNA sequence: TGTGCCAGCAGTTCAGGTTTGTCCCAGCATTTT.

This clone was detected only a few times. Germline and junction disagree at one end, which may indicate a read error. The chain links TRBV7-7 to TRBJ1-1; D not resolved. This CDR3 is built from 15 residues. Per the germline V gene, CDR1 is SSHAT and CDR2 is FNYEAQ (reference sequence). Written as DNA, the CDR3 is TGTGCTAGCAGCCATCGAGGGAGAATGAACACTGAAGCTTTCTTT. As protein: CASSHRGRMNTEAFF.

V usage is TRBV24-1 and J usage is TRBJ2-2, with 10 bases identical to TRBD1. The CDR3 runs 13 residues. V lost 7 bases and J lost 6; bases outside the gene matches: 1. Germline V gives CDR1 KGHDR, CDR2 SFDVKD. Written as DNA, the CDR3 is TGTGCCACCAGGGGGACAGGGGCCGGGGAGCTGTTTTTT. This gives the protein CATRGTGAGELFF.

The chain employs TRBV3-1 (or the pseudogene TRBV3-2) and TRBJ2-7; 8 nucleotides align to TRBD2. Germline lookup yields CDR1 LGHDT and CDR2 YNNKEL (reference sequence). Losses at the gene ends were 4 bases for V and 0 bases for J; bases not matched to a gene: 8. The CDR3 is made up of 16 amino acids. In DNA form, the CDR3 reads TGTGCCAGCAGCCGACGGGGGGGTGGGAGCTCCTACGAGCAGTACTTC. This codes for CASSRRGGGSSYEQYF.

The CDR3 DNA reads TGTGCCAGCAGCTTACTTGACAGGGGGCGCAATGGCTACACCTTC. Residues: CASSLLDRGRNGYTF. The rearrangement links TRBV7-2 to TRBJ1-2; 10 positions match TRBD1. Trimming at V came to 2 bases and at J to 6 bases, leaving 6 bases not matched to a gene. CDR1 and CDR2 (germline): SGHTA, FQGNSA. This CDR3 comprises 15 residues.

This clone was seen a few times. CDR3: CASSFGDRVTDTQYF. As DNA, the CDR3 is TGTGCCAGCAGTTTTGGGGACAGGGTCACAGATACGCAGTATTTT. J is TRBJ2-3 and V is TRBV28; 9 bases fit TRBD1. Per germline, CDR1 MDHEN and CDR2 SYDVKM. V gave up 3 bases and J gave up 2 bases; unmatched junction bases: 3. The length of the CDR3 is 15 residues. Full variable domain (missing parts from reference TRBV28 and TRBJ2-3): DVKVTQSSRYLVKRTGEKVFLECVQDMDHENMFWYRQDPGLGLRLIYFSYDVKMKEKGDIPEGYSVSREKKERFSLILESASTNQTSMYLCASSFGDRVTDTQYFGPGTRLTVL.

The chain links TRBV28 to TRBJ2-1, with 11 bases that match TRBD1. Germline V CDR1 and CDR2: MDHEN, SYDVKM. This CDR3 is built from 16 residues. V shed 4 bases, J shed 4 bases, and the junction held 6 bases outside the gene matches. The CDR3 DNA reads TGTGCCAGCAGTTCCTACGGGACAGGGGGTTACAATGAGCAGTTCTTC. Translating gives CASSSYGTGGYNEQFF.

The chain links TRBV27 to TRBJ2-7; 8 bases align to TRBD1. CDR1 and CDR2 (germline): MNHEY, SMNVEV (reference sequence). The length of the CDR3 is 14 residues. J was trimmed by 3 bases and V by 5 bases; bases with no gene match: 6. The CDR3 region has the DNA TGTGCCAGCAGTAGGAACGACAGGGGCTACGAGCAGTACTTC. Translation: CASSRNDRGYEQYF.